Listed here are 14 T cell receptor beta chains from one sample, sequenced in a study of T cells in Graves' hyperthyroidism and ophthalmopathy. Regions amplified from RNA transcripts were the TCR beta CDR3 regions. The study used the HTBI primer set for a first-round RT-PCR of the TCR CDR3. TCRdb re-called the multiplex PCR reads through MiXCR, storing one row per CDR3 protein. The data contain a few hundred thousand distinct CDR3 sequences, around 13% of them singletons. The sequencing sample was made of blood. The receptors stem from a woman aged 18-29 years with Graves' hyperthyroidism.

The CDR3, as DNA: TGCAGTGCTCAAGCTCCAGGGTTTCGGGGAAACACCATATATTTT. Translated, it gives CSAQAPGFRGNTIYF. This chain uses TRBV20-1 with TRBJ1-3; D perhaps matches TRBD1 (5 bases). The V gene's germline CDR1 is DFQATT and CDR2 SNEGSKA (reference sequence). The CDR3 totals 15 residues. The ends were cut back, 5 bases at V and 4 bases at J, with 18 bases in the middle.

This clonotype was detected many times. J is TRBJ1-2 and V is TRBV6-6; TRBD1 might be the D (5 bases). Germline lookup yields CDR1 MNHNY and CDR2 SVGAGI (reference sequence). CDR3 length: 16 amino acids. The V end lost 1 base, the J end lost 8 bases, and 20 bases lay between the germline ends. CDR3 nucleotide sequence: TGTGCCAGCAGTTACTACCCGGTGGGGCCGGGCCAGGGCTACACCTTC. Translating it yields CASSYYPVGPGQGYTF.

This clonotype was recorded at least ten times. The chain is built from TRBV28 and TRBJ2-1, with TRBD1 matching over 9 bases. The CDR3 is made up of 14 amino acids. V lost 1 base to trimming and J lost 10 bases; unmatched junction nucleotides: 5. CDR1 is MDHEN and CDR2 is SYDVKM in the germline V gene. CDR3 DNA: TGTGCCAGCAGTTTATCGGGACAGGGTCAGGAGCAGTTCTTC. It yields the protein CASSLSGQGQEQFF.

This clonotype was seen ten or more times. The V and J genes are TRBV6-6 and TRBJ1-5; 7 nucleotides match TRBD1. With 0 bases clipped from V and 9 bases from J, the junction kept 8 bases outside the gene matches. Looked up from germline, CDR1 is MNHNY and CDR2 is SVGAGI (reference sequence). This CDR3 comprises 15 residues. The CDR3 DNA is TGTGCCAGCAGTTACTCTTGGGACAGAGGAGGGCCCCAGCATTTT. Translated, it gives CASSYSWDRGGPQHF.

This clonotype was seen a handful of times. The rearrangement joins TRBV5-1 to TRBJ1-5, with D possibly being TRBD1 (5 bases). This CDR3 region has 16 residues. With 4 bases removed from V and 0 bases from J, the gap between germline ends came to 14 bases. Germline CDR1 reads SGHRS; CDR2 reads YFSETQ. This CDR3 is CASSERPGGSNQPQHF. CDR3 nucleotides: TGCGCCAGCAGCGAAAGACCGGGGGGTAGCAATCAGCCCCAGCATTTT.

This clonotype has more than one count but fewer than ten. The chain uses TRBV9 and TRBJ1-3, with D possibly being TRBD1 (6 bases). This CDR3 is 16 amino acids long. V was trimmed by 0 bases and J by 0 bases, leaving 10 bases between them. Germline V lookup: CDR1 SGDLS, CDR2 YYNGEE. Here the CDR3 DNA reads TGTGCCAGCAGCGTAGGAGCGGGGGCCTCTGGAAACACCATATATTTT. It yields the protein CASSVGAGASGNTIYF.

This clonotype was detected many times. In DNA form, the CDR3 reads TGTGCCAGCAGCTTATTCGTCACCGGGGAGCTGTTTTTT. Protein: CASSLFVTGELFF. The chain is built from TRBV11-3 and TRBJ2-2; D unclear. The CDR3 is made up of 13 amino acids. Between the trimmed V and J ends, which lost 2 bases and 4 bases, there was a span of 5 bases. CDR1 and CDR2 from the germline V gene are SGHNT and YENEEA.

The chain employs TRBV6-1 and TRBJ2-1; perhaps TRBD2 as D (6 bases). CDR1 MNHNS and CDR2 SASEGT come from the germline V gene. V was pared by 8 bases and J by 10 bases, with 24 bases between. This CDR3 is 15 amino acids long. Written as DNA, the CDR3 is TGTGCCAGCTCCCACCTGGCCGGGAGAAGCGGCGAGCAGTTCTTC. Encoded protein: CASSHLAGRSGEQFF.

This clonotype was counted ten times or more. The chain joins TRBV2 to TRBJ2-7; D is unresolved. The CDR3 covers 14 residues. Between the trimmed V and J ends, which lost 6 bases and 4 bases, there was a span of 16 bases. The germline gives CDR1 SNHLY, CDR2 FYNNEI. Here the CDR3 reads CASSTDPESYEQYF. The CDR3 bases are TGTGCCAGCAGCACGGACCCGGAAAGTTACGAGCAGTACTTC.

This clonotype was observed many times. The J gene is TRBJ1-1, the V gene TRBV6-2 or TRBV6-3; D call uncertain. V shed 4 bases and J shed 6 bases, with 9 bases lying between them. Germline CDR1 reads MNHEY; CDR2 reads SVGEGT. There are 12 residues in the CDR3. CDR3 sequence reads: CASSWARAEAFF. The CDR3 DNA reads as TGTGCCAGCAGTTGGGCCCGGGCTGAAGCTTTCTTT.

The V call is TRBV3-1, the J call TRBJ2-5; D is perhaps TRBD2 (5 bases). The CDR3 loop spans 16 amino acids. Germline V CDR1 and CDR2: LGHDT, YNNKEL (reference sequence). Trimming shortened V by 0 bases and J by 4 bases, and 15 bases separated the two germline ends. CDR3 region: CASSQDIGKGGETQYF. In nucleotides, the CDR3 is TGTGCCAGCAGCCAAGATATCGGGAAAGGAGGAGAGACCCAGTACTTC.

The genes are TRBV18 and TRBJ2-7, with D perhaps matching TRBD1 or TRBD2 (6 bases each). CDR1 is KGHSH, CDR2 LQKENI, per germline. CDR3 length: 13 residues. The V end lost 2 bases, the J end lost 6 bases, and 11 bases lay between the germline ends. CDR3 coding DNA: TGTGCCAGCTCACCAGATAGGGGGGCCGAGCAGTACTTC. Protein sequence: CASSPDRGAEQYF.

The CDR3, as DNA: TGTGCCAGCAGCTTAGAGAGGTTAACGCAGTATTTT. Amino acids: CASSLERLTQYF. The chain couples TRBV11-2 to TRBJ2-3; D gene ambiguous. CDR3 length: 12 residues. Germline V gene sequence: CDR1 SGHAT, CDR2 FQNNGV. Between the trimmed V and J ends, which lost 0 bases and 9 bases, there was a span of 7 bases.

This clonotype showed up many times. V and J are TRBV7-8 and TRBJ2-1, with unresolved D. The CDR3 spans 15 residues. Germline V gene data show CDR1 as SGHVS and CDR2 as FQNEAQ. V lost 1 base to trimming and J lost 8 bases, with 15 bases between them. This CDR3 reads CASSLVMGLMYEQFF. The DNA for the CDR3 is TGTGCCAGCAGCTTAGTGATGGGGTTGATGTATGAGCAGTTCTTC.